The 21 T cell receptor beta chains given below trace back to one sample, sequenced in a study of cytomegalovirus exposure and HLA in healthy donors. PCR was performed using 60 Vbeta and 13 Jbeta primers. The repertoire was sequenced with immunoSEQ multiplex PCR; TCRdb's copy has only in-frame clones and lacks some. Of some 190,000 clones detected, around 80% appear once; the ten largest clones hold roughly 1.4%. Sequencing input: PBMCs. These receptor sequences come from a man aged 18 to 30 in good health and CMV-seronegative.

The chain is built from TRBV7-8 and TRBJ2-1; D perhaps matches TRBD2 (7 bases). The CDR3 consists of 18 residues. CDR1 is SGHVS, CDR2 FQNEAQ, per germline. V dropped 6 bases and J dropped 3 bases, with 24 bases sitting between them. CDR3 bases: TGTGCCAGCAGATTAAGGCTCTTGGGCGGGGGCGTCTACAATGAGCAGTTCTTC. Residues: CASRLRLLGGGVYNEQFF.

This clone was observed a few times. The chain uses TRBV4-3 and TRBJ2-2; D unclear. V lost 0 bases and J 5 bases, leaving 13 bases between the germline ends. The CDR3 is 16 amino acids. Germline CDR1 LGHNA, CDR2 YSLEER. CDR3 nucleotides: TGCGCCAGCAGCCAAGATTCGAGGATCTGGACCGGGGAGCTGTTTTTT. Translation: CASSQDSRIWTGELFF.

The rearrangement uses TRBV19 and TRBJ2-3; 8 bases align to TRBD2. The V gene's germline CDR1 is LNHDA and CDR2 SQIVND (reference sequence). Trimming took 5 bases from V and 2 from J; bases not matched to a gene: 15. The CDR3 contains 18 residues. The CDR3 sequence: CASSPGTRPGEITDTQYF. CDR3 nucleotides: TGTGCCAGTAGTCCTGGGACTAGGCCCGGGGAGATCACAGATACGCAGTATTTT.

The chain joins TRBV6-5 to TRBJ1-5; TRBD1 might be the D (6 bases). V gave up 2 bases and J gave up 6 bases, with 11 bases separating them. Germline loops: CDR1 MNHEY, CDR2 SVGAGI. This CDR3 has 14 amino acids. The CDR3 DNA reads TGTGCCAGCAGTTACGCAGGGGAGGGTCAGCCCCAGCATTTT. Translation gives CASSYAGEGQPQHF.

The genes are TRBV21-1 and TRBJ1-5; TRBD1, as called in the table, went unchecked against the DNA. TRBV21-1 is reported as a pseudogene. The CDR3 spans 13 residues. CDR3 loop: CASSLSGNQPQHF. The CDR3, as DNA: TGTGCCAGCAGCTTGTCAGGCAATCAGCCCCAGCATTTT.

This rearrangement joins TRBV5-6 to TRBJ2-5; 8 bases are shared with TRBD1. The CDR3 is made up of 14 amino acids. The germline V gene has CDR1 SGHDT and CDR2 YYEEEE. The trim removed 7 bases at V and 5 bases at J, leaving 10 bases unmatched. CDR3 region: CASLPRGRGETQYF. The CDR3 DNA is TGTGCCAGCCTTCCCAGGGGGCGAGGGGAGACCCAGTACTTC.

A few counts support this clone. CDR3 sequence reads: CASGGQGLGTDTQYF. The CDR3, as DNA: TGTGCTAGTGGTGGGCAGGGTTTAGGCACAGATACGCAGTATTTT. J is TRBJ2-3 and V is TRBV12-5, with TRBD1 as a possible D gene (5 bases). This CDR3 comprises 15 residues. The V and J ends lost 5 bases and 1 base respectively, with 13 bases between them. The germline V gene encodes CDR1 LGHNT and CDR2 FRNRAP.

This clone was counted a few times. The rearrangement uses TRBV7-9 and TRBJ2-5, with D possibly being TRBD2 (6 bases). The V gene's germline CDR1 is SEHNR and CDR2 FQNEAQ (reference sequence). The V gene lost 4 bases and the J gene lost 3 bases, with 12 bases spanning the gap. This CDR3 has 14 residues. Here the CDR3 reads CASSYPGRKETQYF. CDR3 sequence (DNA): TGTGCCAGCAGCTATCCCGGGAGAAAAGAGACCCAGTACTTC.

The chain links TRBV4-2 to TRBJ2-3, with 10 bases lining up with TRBD2. Looked up from germline, CDR1 is LGHNA and CDR2 is YNFKEQ. V shed 0 bases, J shed 6 bases, and the junction held 9 bases outside the gene matches. The CDR3 is 17 residues long. CDR3 amino acids: CASSQDGTSVGMDTQYF. The CDR3 coding sequence is TGTGCCAGCAGCCAAGACGGGACTAGCGTGGGTATGGATACGCAGTATTTT.

The genes are TRBV23-1 and TRBJ1-1, with 9 nucleotides matching TRBD1. TRBV23-1 counts as an open reading frame of uncertain function. Germline trimming cut 3 bases from V and 3 bases from J; bases unmatched to any gene: 14. The CDR3 totals 18 residues. The CDR3 loop is CASSHQTGQGVPYTEAFF. CDR3 in DNA: TGCGCCAGCAGTCACCAAACGGGACAGGGTGTTCCTTACACTGAAGCTTTCTTT.

The genes are TRBV27 and TRBJ1-2; D possibly corresponds to TRBD1 (6 bases). CDR1 MNHEY and CDR2 SMNVEV come from the germline V gene (reference sequence). The CDR3 runs 15 residues. Trimming stripped 5 bases from V and 3 bases from J, with 16 bases between. The chain's CDR3 is CASSTGTQPYYGYTF. The CDR3 DNA follows: TGTGCCAGCAGTACAGGGACCCAGCCGTACTATGGCTACACCTTC.

The rearrangement links TRBV7-2 to TRBJ2-7; 10 nucleotides match TRBD2. The CDR3 totals 15 residues. V lost 4 bases to trimming and J lost 1 base; unmatched junction nucleotides: 4. The V gene's germline CDR1 is SGHTA and CDR2 FQGNSA. The CDR3 DNA reads as TGTGCCAGCAGCTCCTCTAGCGGGAGTTCCTACGAGCAGTACTTC. Encoded protein: CASSSSSGSSYEQYF. Supplemented by reference TRBV7-2 and TRBJ2-7, the full variable domain reads GAGVSQSPSNKVTEKGKDVELRCDPISGHTALYWYRQSLGQGLEFLIYFQGNSAPDKSGLPSDRFSAERTGGSVSTLTIQRTQQEDSAVYLCASSSSSGSSYEQYFGPGTRLTVT.

The rearrangement uses TRBV15 and TRBJ2-3; 7 bases match TRBD2. The V segment lost 6 bases and the J segment 2 bases; nucleotides outside the gene matches: 8. Per the germline V gene, CDR1 is LNHNV and CDR2 is YYDKDF (reference sequence). The CDR3 has 15 residues. CDR3 residues: CATRPGRGDTDTQYF. The CDR3 nucleotides read TGTGCCACCAGGCCGGGCCGGGGGGACACAGATACGCAGTATTTT. Full variable domain (missing parts from reference TRBV15 and TRBJ2-3): DAMVIQNPRYQVTQFGKPVTLSCSQTLNHNVMYWYQQKSSQAPKLLFHYYDKDFNNEADTPDNFQSRRPNTSFCFLDIRSPGLGDTAMYLCATRPGRGDTDTQYFGPGTRLTVL.

The V gene is TRBV19, the J gene TRBJ1-1; D uncertain. Germline CDR1 and CDR2: LNHDA and SQIVND (reference sequence). The length of the CDR3 is 13 residues. Trimming removed 3 bases from V and 4 bases from J, with 9 bases in between. The CDR3 loop reads CASSIGLGTEAFF. The CDR3 DNA is TGTGCCAGTAGTATTGGGCTGGGCACTGAAGCTTTCTTT. Combining the CDR3 with reference TRBV19 and TRBJ1-1 gives the whole variable domain DGGITQSPKYLFRKEGQNVTLSCEQNLNHDAMYWYRQDPGQGLRLIYYSQIVNDFQKGDIAEGYSVSREKKESFPLTVTSAQKNPTAFYLCASSIGLGTEAFFGQGTRLTVV.

This chain joins TRBV27 and TRBJ2-1, with D uncertain. The CDR3 is made up of 13 amino acids. Per germline, CDR1 MNHEY and CDR2 SMNVEV (reference sequence). With 2 bases removed from V and 12 bases from J, the gap between germline ends came to 14 bases. This CDR3 reads CASSLTFTRRQFF. The CDR3 coding sequence is TGTGCCAGCAGTTTAACTTTTACCCGTCGGCAGTTCTTC.

The V and J genes are TRBV27 and TRBJ1-2; tentative D call: TRBD1 (6 bases). From germline, CDR1 is MNHEY and CDR2 SMNVEV (reference sequence). This CDR3 is 14 amino acids long. The germline V and J ends were trimmed by 2 bases and 4 bases, with 11 bases remaining between them. CDR3: CASSLKPTGYGYTF. DNA for the CDR3: TGTGCCAGCAGTTTAAAACCGACAGGCTATGGCTACACCTTC.

This clone was observed a few times. The chain joins TRBV29-1 to TRBJ1-4; no definite D call. The V end was cut by 2 bases, the J end by 7 bases, with 20 bases between. Germline V gene data show CDR1 as SQVTM and CDR2 as ANQGSEA. This CDR3 comprises 16 residues. The CDR3 DNA follows: TGCAGCGTTGAACTGGTTGGAGGTCGATTGGGTGAAAAACTGTTTTTT. It encodes CSVELVGGRLGEKLFF. Using reference TRBV29-1 and TRBJ1-4 for the parts outside the CDR3, the full variable domain is SAVISQKPSRDICQRGTSLTIQCQVDSQVTMMFWYRQQPGQSLTLIATANQGSEATYESGFVIDKFPISRPNLTFSTLTVSNMSPEDSSIYLCSVELVGGRLGEKLFFGSGTQLSVL.

The rearrangement uses TRBV28 and TRBJ1-5; D not certain. V was shortened by 5 bases and J by 5 bases, with 16 bases between the two germline ends. This CDR3 region has 15 residues. The V gene's germline CDR1 is MDHEN and CDR2 SYDVKM. Here the CDR3 reads CASSPAEGGYQPQHF. DNA of the CDR3: TGTGCCAGCAGTCCGGCCGAGGGTGGATATCAGCCCCAGCATTTT.

This chain joins TRBV6-4 and TRBJ2-7; TRBD1 matches at 8 bases. The CDR3 is made up of 13 amino acids. The junction had 8 bases not matched to a gene; V was cut back by 8 bases and J by 5 bases. The germline CDR1 and CDR2 sequences are MRHNA and SNTAGT. CDR3 nucleotides: TGTGCCAGCCGGTGGGCAGGGGGCGACGAGCAGTACTTC. It specifies CASRWAGGDEQYF.

This clone was picked up one time. This chain connects TRBV18 to TRBJ2-7; TRBD2 agrees at 7 bases. Per germline, CDR1 KGHSH and CDR2 LQKENI. The CDR3 runs 20 residues. With 3 bases clipped from V and 0 bases from J, the junction kept 20 bases outside the gene matches. DNA of the CDR3: TGTGCCAGCTCACCCGCGGGTGTTCGGTACTGGGAGGGCCGCTCCTACGAGCAGTACTTC. It is translated as CASSPAGVRYWEGRSYEQYF.

The chain uses TRBV28 and TRBJ2-3; no definite D call. The CDR3 contains 12 residues. Germline V CDR1 and CDR2: MDHEN, SYDVKM. The V gene lost 2 bases and the J gene lost 6 bases, with 6 bases spanning the gap. The CDR3 DNA is TGTGCCAGCAGTTTACCGTCGGATACGCAGTATTTT. Amino acid sequence: CASSLPSDTQYF.